These 9 T cell receptor beta chains were all obtained from the same sample, sequenced in a study of radiotherapy plus CTLA-4 blockade in lung cancer. The protocol was immunoSEQ multiplex PCR, while the TCRdb copy is restricted to in-frame clones and leaves out a portion. The top ten hold 3% to 4.5% of the sample, which has approximately 34,000 clones, approximately 70% seen once. Sequenced here: peripheral blood, sampled from a patient treated with radiotherapy plus ipilimumab. These receptors all come from a human donor with non-small cell lung cancer who had stable disease on radiotherapy plus ipilimumab.

The V call is TRBV18, the J call TRBJ1-2; possible D gene TRBD1, 5 bases. The germline V gene has CDR1 KGHSH and CDR2 LQKENI. The CDR3 is 13 residues long. V was shortened by 3 bases and J by 1 base, with 6 bases between the two germline ends. The CDR3 loop is CASSPGRNYGYTF. The CDR3 bases are TGTGCCAGCTCACCGGGGCGTAACTATGGCTACACCTTC.

V gene TRBV7-6 combines with J gene TRBJ1-6; D gene uncertain. Per germline, CDR1 SGHVS and CDR2 FNYEAQ. The CDR3 is 17 residues long. V dropped 5 bases and J dropped 0 bases, with 14 bases sitting between them. The CDR3 nucleotides read TGTGCCAGCAGCCCCGGGTCGAGGGCCTCCTATAATTCACCCCTCCACTTT. Its protein product is CASSPGSRASYNSPLHF.

With respect to this clone: At one end, the junction sequence differs from germline, possibly due to a read error. The chain combines TRBV4-1 with TRBJ2-7; D may be TRBD2 (5 bases). CDR3 length equals 13 residues. Germline values: CDR1 MGHRA, CDR2 YSYEKL. CDR3 residues: CASSQPRGSLRGF. For the CDR3, the DNA is TGCGCCAGCAGCCAACCAAGAGGGTCGCTACGCGGCTTC.

This clone was counted a few times. The chain is built from TRBV6-1 and TRBJ2-6; unclear D gene. Trimming removed 9 bases at V and 2 bases at J, with 14 bases between. The germline gives CDR1 MNHNS, CDR2 SASEGT. This CDR3 has 15 amino acids. DNA for the CDR3: TGTGCCAGGGCGGCACCTGAGGCTGGGGCCAACGTCCTGACTTTC. Protein: CARAAPEAGANVLTF.

V gene TRBV14 combines with J gene TRBJ1-1; D not certain. Between the trimmed V and J ends, which lost 5 bases and 0 bases, there was a span of 1 base. CDR3 length: 11 residues. Looked up from germline, CDR1 is SGHDN and CDR2 is FVKESK. The CDR3 here is CASSMNTEAFF. The CDR3 DNA is TGTGCCAGCAGCATGAACACTGAAGCTTTCTTT.

The V gene is TRBV29-1, the J gene TRBJ1-1; possible D gene TRBD1, 5 bases. V was shortened by 6 bases and J by 1 base, with 15 bases between the two germline ends. The CDR3 runs 14 residues. Germline lookup yields CDR1 SQVTM and CDR2 ANQGSEA. The CDR3 reads CSVQRDAGNTEAFF. CDR3 bases: TGCAGCGTACAAAGGGACGCCGGGAACACTGAAGCTTTCTTT. Full variable domain (rest looked up from reference TRBV29-1 and TRBJ1-1): SAVISQKPSRDICQRGTSLTIQCQVDSQVTMMFWYRQQPGQSLTLIATANQGSEATYESGFVIDKFPISRPNLTFSTLTVSNMSPEDSSIYLCSVQRDAGNTEAFFGQGTRLTVV.

This clone was seen more than once but under ten times. The V call is TRBV5-1, the J call TRBJ2-1; TRBD1 agrees at 11 bases. In germline, CDR1 is SGHRS, CDR2 YFSETQ. CDR3 length equals 15 residues. V lost 7 bases and J lost 1; bases outside the gene matches: 4. CDR3 bases: TGCGCCAGCGCGGGGGACAGGGGGTCCTACAATGAGCAGTTCTTC. It translates to CASAGDRGSYNEQFF. Supplemented by reference TRBV5-1 and TRBJ2-1, the full variable domain reads KAGVTQTPRYLIKTRGQQVTLSCSPISGHRSVSWYQQTPGQGLQFLFEYFSETQRNKGNFPGRFSGRQFSNSRSEMNVSTLELGDSALYLCASAGDRGSYNEQFFGPGTRLTVL.

The count of this clone is one. The genes are TRBV10-3 and TRBJ1-3; D remains unclear. Deletions cut 6 bases from V and 0 bases from J, with 9 bases between. The germline gives CDR1 ENHRY, CDR2 SYGVKD. CDR3 size: 14 residues. The CDR3 DNA is TGTGCCATCAGAGCAGACCGCTCTGGAAACACCATATATTTT. It translates to CAIRADRSGNTIYF.

The rearrangement links TRBV7-2 to TRBJ2-7, with TRBD1 identical over 8 bases. Trimming removed 5 bases from V and 3 bases from J; junction bases left unmatched: 3. CDR3 length equals 13 residues. Germline V lookup: CDR1 SGHTA, CDR2 FQGNSA. In DNA form, the CDR3 reads TGTGCCAGCAGCACGGGACAGGACTACGAGCAGTACTTC. Residues: CASSTGQDYEQYF.